This entry lists 22 T cell receptor beta chains sequenced from one sample in a study of blood T cell repertoires in COVID-19. Repertoires were generated with immunoSEQ multiplex PCR, while TCRdb's copy carries only in-frame clones and drops some. Of 400,000 to 450,000 clones in the sample, approximately 90% were seen once. Sequenced sample: peripheral blood. The receptors stem from a man younger than 30 with COVID-19, enrolled during active disease.

This clone was detected only a few times. The chain links TRBV19 to TRBJ1-3; 7 bases fit TRBD1. This CDR3 has 18 residues. J was trimmed by 0 bases and V by 7 bases; bases with no gene match: 15. Germline values: CDR1 LNHDA, CDR2 SQIVND (reference sequence). The CDR3 spells CASIRGVGQPRSGNTIYF. DNA for the CDR3: TGTGCCAGTATAAGGGGGGTGGGACAGCCACGCTCTGGAAACACCATATATTTT. The complete variable domain, with remaining parts taken from reference TRBV19 and TRBJ1-3, reads DGGITQSPKYLFRKEGQNVTLSCEQNLNHDAMYWYRQDPGQGLRLIYYSQIVNDFQKGDIAEGYSVSREKKESFPLTVTSAQKNPTAFYLCASIRGVGQPRSGNTIYFGEGSWLTVV.

The V and J genes are TRBV6-1 and TRBJ1-1; D unresolved. The CDR3 totals 15 residues. Germline assignment: CDR1 MNHNS and CDR2 SASEGT. V lost 3 bases, J lost 0 bases, and 11 bases lay in between. CDR3 in amino acids: CASSEPGLVNTEAFF. DNA of the CDR3: TGTGCCAGCAGTGAGCCGGGTTTGGTGAACACTGAAGCTTTCTTT.

V is TRBV5-4 and J is TRBJ2-7; 7 nucleotides align to TRBD1. The CDR3 loop spans 14 amino acids. Germline V gene data show CDR1 as SGHNT and CDR2 as YYREEE (reference sequence). Trimming removed 10 bases from V and 0 bases from J; junction bases left unmatched: 10. CDR3 sequence: CASRQGGNSYEQYF. The CDR3, as DNA: TGTGCCTCGAGACAGGGCGGCAACTCCTACGAGCAGTACTTC. Together with reference TRBV5-4 and TRBJ2-7, the CDR3 gives the full variable domain: ETGVTQSPTHLIKTRGQQVTLRCSSQSGHNTVSWYQQALGQGPQFIFQYYREEENGRGNFPPRFSGLQFPNYSSELNVNALELDDSALYLCASRQGGNSYEQYFGPGTRLTVT.

This rearrangement joins TRBV2 to TRBJ1-6; possible D gene TRBD1, 5 bases. Looked up from germline, CDR1 is SNHLY and CDR2 is FYNNEI. Trimming removed 4 bases at V and 7 bases at J, with 14 bases between. The CDR3 has 15 amino acids. The CDR3 DNA sequence: TGTGCCAGCAGTGTATGGGGCCAGCGAAATTCACCCCTCCACTTT. Amino acids: CASSVWGQRNSPLHF.

The chain employs TRBV4-2 and TRBJ1-2; 10 nucleotides agree with TRBD1. Germline assignment: CDR1 LGHNA and CDR2 YNFKEQ. Trimming removed 2 bases from V and 8 bases from J; junction bases left unmatched: 8. The CDR3 runs 15 residues. The CDR3 is CASSQLRQGAGGYTF. In DNA, the CDR3 is TGTGCCAGCAGCCAACTCAGACAGGGGGCAGGAGGCTACACCTTC.

This rearrangement joins TRBV6-1 to TRBJ2-3; 14 bases fit TRBD2. Germline V gene sequence: CDR1 MNHNS, CDR2 SASEGT. The CDR3 spans 17 residues. V trimming: 1 base; J trimming: 3 bases; junction bases outside the gene matches: 3. For the CDR3, the DNA is TGTGCCAGCAGTGAAGTGGGGACTAGCGGGGGAACAGATACGCAGTATTTT. This sequence encodes CASSEVGTSGGTDTQYF.

The gene calls are TRBV5-1 and TRBJ1-1; D call uncertain. This CDR3 is 15 amino acids long. CDR1 and CDR2 from the germline V gene are SGHRS and YFSETQ. Trimming took off 4 bases at V and 4 bases at J, with 17 bases between the two ends. The CDR3 is CASSPGHFSGTEAFF. CDR3 in DNA: TGCGCCAGCAGCCCCGGTCATTTTTCAGGCACTGAAGCTTTCTTT.

J is TRBJ2-2 and V is TRBV2; D remains unclear. Trimming pared 6 bases from V and 4 bases from J, leaving 9 bases between. CDR1 is SNHLY, CDR2 FYNNEI, per germline. The length of the CDR3 is 13 residues. The CDR3 sequence: CASSVRLTGELFF. The CDR3 DNA reads TGTGCCAGCAGCGTACGACTCACCGGGGAGCTGTTTTTT.

The chain is built from TRBV5-5 and TRBJ2-2; D is uncertain. Trimming removed 0 bases from V and 4 bases from J, with 13 bases in between. This CDR3 region has 16 residues. The V gene's germline CDR1 is SGHKS and CDR2 YYEKEE (reference sequence). The CDR3 reads CASSLVVGDPTGELFF. Written as DNA, the CDR3 is TGTGCCAGCAGCTTGGTTGTAGGAGACCCCACCGGGGAGCTGTTTTTT. The complete variable domain, with remaining parts taken from reference TRBV5-5 and TRBJ2-2, reads DAGVTQSPTHLIKTRGQQVTLRCSPISGHKSVSWYQQVLGQGPQFIFQYYEKEERGRGNFPDRFSARQFPNYSSELNVNALLLGDSALYLCASSLVVGDPTGELFFGEGSRLTVL.

This clone was observed once. This chain uses TRBV3-1 (or the pseudogene TRBV3-2) with TRBJ2-7; D perhaps matches TRBD1 (5 bases). This CDR3 comprises 14 residues. Trimming shortened V by 4 bases and J by 3 bases, and 13 bases separated the two germline ends. CDR1 and CDR2 from the germline V gene are LGHDT and YNNKEL (reference sequence). Here the CDR3 DNA reads TGTGCCAGCAGCCCTTTAGGTAGGGGCTACGAGCAGTACTTC. Protein: CASSPLGRGYEQYF.

The chain carries TRBV5-5 and TRBJ2-7; 7 positions match TRBD1. CDR3 size: 15 residues. The V gene end was trimmed by 1 base and the J gene end by 5 bases; junction bases not matched to a gene: 9. CDR1 SGHKS and CDR2 YYEKEE come from the germline V gene (reference sequence). CDR3 DNA sequence: TGTGCCAGCAGCTTGTATGCAGGGGGTACTGACGAGCAGTACTTC. Amino acids: CASSLYAGGTDEQYF.

Note on this clone: Other DNA sequences in the sample encode the same CDR3. The chain links TRBV19 to TRBJ2-1; no firm D call. The CDR3 has 11 residues. Per the germline V gene, CDR1 is LNHDA and CDR2 is SQIVND (reference sequence). With 6 bases removed from V and 6 bases from J, the gap between germline ends came to 6 bases. The DNA for the CDR3 is TGTGCCAGTAGCACAATCAATGAGCAGTTCTTC. Protein: CASSTINEQFF.

V is TRBV27 and J is TRBJ1-1, with TRBD1 identical over 10 bases. Trimming removed 2 bases from V and 9 bases from J; junction bases left unmatched: 3. The CDR3 is 13 amino acids. Germline V gene sequence: CDR1 MNHEY, CDR2 SMNVEV (reference sequence). The CDR3 DNA reads TGTGCCAGCAGTTTAGTGGACAGGGGGAAAGCTTTCTTT. Translation gives CASSLVDRGKAFF.

The chain links TRBV9 to TRBJ2-1; perhaps TRBD2 as D (5 bases). The germline CDR1 and CDR2 sequences are SGDLS and YYNGEE. CDR3 length: 17 residues. V was shortened by 0 bases and J by 3 bases, with 16 bases between the two germline ends. CDR3 DNA sequence: TGTGCCAGCAGCGTAGTATCAGCCCGGGGAAACTACAATGAGCAGTTCTTC. Residues: CASSVVSARGNYNEQFF.

Regarding this clone: At the DNA level, this CDR3 is encoded by other sequences in the same sample as well. The chain carries TRBV12-3 or TRBV12-4 and TRBJ2-5; D remains unclear. The CDR3 totals 11 residues. The ends were cut back, 3 bases at V and 5 bases at J, with 4 bases in the middle. DNA for the CDR3: TGTGCCAGCAGTTTGGGCGAGACCCAGTACTTC. Protein: CASSLGETQYF.

The chain employs TRBV7-3 and TRBJ2-2; the match to TRBD1 covers 9 bases. The trim removed 5 bases at V and 6 bases at J, leaving 10 bases unmatched. There are 16 residues in the CDR3. Germline CDR1 is SGHTA and CDR2 is FQGTGA. The CDR3 DNA reads TGTGCCAGCAGCCGATCGTACAGGGGGCGGGCCGGGGAGCTGTTTTTT. Protein sequence: CASSRSYRGRAGELFF.

CDR3 in amino acids: CASSPIMGYTEAFF. The CDR3 DNA reads as TGTGCCAGCAGTCCGATAATGGGCTACACTGAAGCTTTCTTT. The chain employs TRBV27 and TRBJ1-1, with D unclear. The CDR3 sequence is 14 residues long. Deletions cut 5 bases from V and 3 bases from J, with 13 bases between. CDR1 is MNHEY and CDR2 is SMNVEV in the germline V gene (reference sequence).

V usage is TRBV14 and J usage is TRBJ1-3; D not certain. V was trimmed by 1 base and J by 0 bases, leaving 4 bases between them. From germline, CDR1 is SGHDN and CDR2 FVKESK. This CDR3 has 14 amino acids. CDR3 sequence (DNA): TGTGCCAGCAGCCAAGCGGTCTCTGGAAACACCATATATTTT. Amino acids: CASSQAVSGNTIYF.

V is TRBV14 and J is TRBJ2-1; no clear D gene. The V end lost 4 bases, the J end lost 3 bases, and 7 bases lay between the germline ends. The CDR3 has 13 amino acids. Per germline, CDR1 SGHDN and CDR2 FVKESK. CDR3 nucleotide sequence: TGTGCCAGCAGCCGAGGTTTCTACAATGAGCAGTTCTTC. Encoded protein: CASSRGFYNEQFF.

V gene TRBV20-1 combines with J gene TRBJ2-1, with D unclear. The CDR3 loop spans 11 amino acids. Trimming pared 0 bases from V and 12 bases from J, leaving 9 bases between. CDR1 and CDR2 (germline): DFQATT, SNEGSKA (reference sequence). CDR3 sequence (DNA): TGCAGTGCTAGAGAAGCAAATATGCAGTTCTTC. Amino acid sequence: CSAREANMQFF.

This CDR3 reads CASKVTVTTNEKLFF. The CDR3 region has the DNA TGTGCCAGTAAAGTAACAGTAACAACTAATGAAAAACTGTTTTTT. The J gene is TRBJ1-4, the V gene TRBV19, with unresolved D. The germline V gene has CDR1 LNHDA and CDR2 SQIVND (reference sequence). Trimming took 7 bases from V and 0 from J, leaving 12 bases between them. The CDR3 is 15 amino acids.

This chain joins TRBV28 and TRBJ1-6; D remains ambiguous. With 6 bases removed from V and 12 bases from J, the gap between germline ends came to 12 bases. The CDR3 is made up of 12 amino acids. Looked up from germline, CDR1 is MDHEN and CDR2 is SYDVKM. DNA of the CDR3: TGTGCCAGCAGACTCCCAATGTTACCCCTCCACTTT. Amino acids: CASRLPMLPLHF.